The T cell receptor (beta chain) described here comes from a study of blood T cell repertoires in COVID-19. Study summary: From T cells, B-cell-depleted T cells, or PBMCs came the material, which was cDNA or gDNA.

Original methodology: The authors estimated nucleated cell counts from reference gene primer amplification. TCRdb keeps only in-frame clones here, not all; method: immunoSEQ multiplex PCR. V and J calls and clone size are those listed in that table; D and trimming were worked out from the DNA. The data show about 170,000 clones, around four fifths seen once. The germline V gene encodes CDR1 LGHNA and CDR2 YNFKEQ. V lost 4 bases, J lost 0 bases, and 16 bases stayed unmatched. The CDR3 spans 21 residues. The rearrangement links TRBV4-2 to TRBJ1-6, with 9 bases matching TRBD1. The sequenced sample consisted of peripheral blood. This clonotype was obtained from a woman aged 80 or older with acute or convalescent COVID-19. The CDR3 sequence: CASSRIQGARAVSSYNSPLHF. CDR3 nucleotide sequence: TGTGCCAGCAGCCGAATACAGGGGGCTAGGGCGGTCAGCTCCTATAATTCACCCCTCCACTTT.